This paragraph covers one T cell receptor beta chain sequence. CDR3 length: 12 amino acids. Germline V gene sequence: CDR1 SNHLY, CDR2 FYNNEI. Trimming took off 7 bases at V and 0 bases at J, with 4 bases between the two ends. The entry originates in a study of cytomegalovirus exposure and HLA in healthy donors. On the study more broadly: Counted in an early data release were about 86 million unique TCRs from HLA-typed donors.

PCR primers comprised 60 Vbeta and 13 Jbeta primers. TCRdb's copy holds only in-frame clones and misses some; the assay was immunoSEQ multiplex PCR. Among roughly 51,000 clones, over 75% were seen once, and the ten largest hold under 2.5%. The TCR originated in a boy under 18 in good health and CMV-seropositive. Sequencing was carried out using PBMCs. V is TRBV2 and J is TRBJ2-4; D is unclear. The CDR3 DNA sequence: TGTGCCAGCATACTAGCCAAAAACATTCAGTACTTC. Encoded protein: CASILAKNIQYF.